A selection of T cell receptor beta chains follows, all from one sample in a study of T cells in Graves' hyperthyroidism and ophthalmopathy. MiXCR, applied by TCRdb to the multiplex PCR reads, yields one record per CDR3 protein. The sample shows roughly 110,000 distinct CDR3 sequences, 15% to 20% of them seen only once. Sequencing input: blood. Source of these receptors: a woman in her 50s with Graves' hyperthyroidism. CDR3s include the opening cysteine and the closing phenylalanine or tryptophan. Fields, in order: V gene, D gene, clone size, J gene, CDR3 DNA, CDR3 protein. A D gene is named only where the DNA matches it firmly. A row's size may be missing; if present it is once, few, many or a size class.

v_call: TRBV12-3/TRBV12-4; d_call: TRBD2; clone_size: many; j_call: TRBJ2-7; cdr3_nt: TGTGCCAGCAGTCTGCGACTAGCTGCCGAGCAGTACTTC; cdr3_aa: CASSLRLAAEQYF
v_call: TRBV3-1; d_call: -; clone_size: few; j_call: TRBJ1-5; cdr3_nt: TGTGCCAGCAGTCCAAGTCCGGGGGTTGAGCAGCCCCAGCATTTT; cdr3_aa: CASSPSPGVEQPQHF
v_call: TRBV6-5; d_call: TRBD1; clone_size: -; j_call: TRBJ1-6; cdr3_nt: TGTGCCAGCAGTTACTCGCACAGGGGGCGGGATTCACCCCTCCACTTT; cdr3_aa: CASSYSHRGRDSPLHF
v_call: TRBV2; d_call: -; clone_size: many; j_call: TRBJ2-7; cdr3_nt: TGTGCCATTGACCGGGGTCCCTACGAGCAGTACTTC; cdr3_aa: CAIDRGPYEQYF
v_call: TRBV15; d_call: TRBD2; clone_size: many; j_call: TRBJ2-7; cdr3_nt: TGTGCCACCAGCGAGTTCGGCCCGGGAGGGCCAGTCCACGAGCAGTACTTC; cdr3_aa: CATSEFGPGGPVHEQYF
v_call: TRBV6-6; d_call: -; clone_size: many; j_call: TRBJ1-3; cdr3_nt: TGTGCCAGCAGTTACGGCACCTCCTCTGGAAACACCGTATATTTT; cdr3_aa: CASSYGTSSGNTVYF
v_call: TRBV2; d_call: TRBD2; clone_size: -; j_call: TRBJ2-1; cdr3_nt: TGTGCCAGCAGCCACTGGCCGGGACTAGCGGGAGTAAATGAGCAGTTCTTC; cdr3_aa: CASSHWPGLAGVNEQFF
v_call: TRBV11-3; d_call: -; clone_size: many; j_call: TRBJ1-5; cdr3_nt: TGTGCCAGCAGGCACCTTTACAGCAATCAGCCCCAGCATTTT; cdr3_aa: CASRHLYSNQPQHF
v_call: TRBV28; d_call: -; clone_size: many; j_call: TRBJ1-4; cdr3_nt: TGTGCCAGCAGTGTACAGGGAGGGAAACTGTTTTTT; cdr3_aa: CASSVQGGKLFF
v_call: TRBV12-3/TRBV12-4; d_call: TRBD2; clone_size: many; j_call: TRBJ2-7; cdr3_nt: TGTGCCAGCAGTACTAGCGGGACTAGAATGGGCATGGACGAGCAGTACTTC; cdr3_aa: CASSTSGTRMGMDEQYF
v_call: TRBV28; d_call: TRBD2; clone_size: many; j_call: TRBJ2-3; cdr3_nt: TGTGCCAGCAGTTCCGGGACTAGCGGATACACAGATACGCAGTATTTT; cdr3_aa: CASSSGTSGYTDTQYF
v_call: TRBV19; d_call: -; clone_size: many; j_call: TRBJ1-5; cdr3_nt: TGTGCCAGTAGTATCATTGGGGGGACGGTGGAGGCGCCCCAGCATTTT; cdr3_aa: CASSIIGGTVEAPQHF
v_call: TRBV20-1; d_call: -; clone_size: many; j_call: TRBJ2-1; cdr3_nt: TGCAGTCCCGGGGGCGGAGGGCGCAATGAGCAGTTCTTC; cdr3_aa: CSPGGGGRNEQFF
v_call: TRBV29-1; d_call: TRBD2; clone_size: -; j_call: TRBJ2-3; cdr3_nt: TGCAGCGTTGGCACTAGCGTTAGGTGGTATTTT; cdr3_aa: CSVGTSVRWYF
v_call: TRBV19; d_call: TRBD1; clone_size: many; j_call: TRBJ1-5; cdr3_nt: TGTGCCACCGCGGGACAGGGCAATCAGCCCCAGCATTTT; cdr3_aa: CATAGQGNQPQHF
v_call: TRBV20-1; d_call: -; clone_size: many; j_call: TRBJ1-6; cdr3_nt: TGCAGTGCTAGAACAGGGCAATACAATTCACCCCTCCACTTT; cdr3_aa: CSARTGQYNSPLHF
v_call: TRBV11-2; d_call: -; clone_size: many; j_call: TRBJ2-3; cdr3_nt: TGTGCCAGCAGCTTGGAGCGAGATACGCAGTATTTT; cdr3_aa: CASSLERDTQYF
v_call: TRBV6-1; d_call: TRBD1; clone_size: many; j_call: TRBJ2-7; cdr3_nt: TGTGCCAGCAAGTTAGGGGGGACAGGGGGTACCTACGAGCAGTACTTC; cdr3_aa: CASKLGGTGGTYEQYF
v_call: TRBV24-1; d_call: -; clone_size: many; j_call: TRBJ1-1; cdr3_nt: TGTGCCACCAGCAGGGGCCGGAACACTGAAGCTTTCTTT; cdr3_aa: CATSRGRNTEAFF
v_call: TRBV24-1; d_call: -; clone_size: many; j_call: TRBJ2-6; cdr3_nt: TGTGCCACCAGTGACAGTCACTCTGGGGCCAACGTCCTGACTTTC; cdr3_aa: CATSDSHSGANVLTF
v_call: TRBV29-1; d_call: -; clone_size: many; j_call: TRBJ1-5; cdr3_nt: TGCAGCGTTCGGGACAACTACAATCAGCCCCAGCATTTT; cdr3_aa: CSVRDNYNQPQHF
v_call: TRBV6-1; d_call: TRBD1; clone_size: few; j_call: TRBJ2-6; cdr3_nt: TGTGCCAGCAGTGACAGGGACAGGGGCTCTGGGGCCAACGTCCTGACTTTC; cdr3_aa: CASSDRDRGSGANVLTF
v_call: TRBV27; d_call: TRBD2; clone_size: -; j_call: TRBJ2-3; cdr3_nt: TGTGCCAGCAGTTATTCTCTAGCGGGAGGGGCAGATACGCAGTATTTT; cdr3_aa: CASSYSLAGGADTQYF
v_call: TRBV3-1; d_call: TRBD2; clone_size: many; j_call: TRBJ2-1; cdr3_nt: TGTGCCAGCAGCCCGTCCGGGACTAAGTCCAATGAGCAGTTCTTC; cdr3_aa: CASSPSGTKSNEQFF
v_call: TRBV11-2; d_call: TRBD1; clone_size: many; j_call: TRBJ2-7; cdr3_nt: TGTGCCAGCAGCATATGGGACAGGGCCTACGAGCAGTACTTC; cdr3_aa: CASSIWDRAYEQYF
v_call: TRBV10-3; d_call: TRBD2; clone_size: many; j_call: TRBJ2-1; cdr3_nt: TGTGCCATCAGTGACCTTAGCGGGAGGGGGTACAATGAGCAGTTCTTC; cdr3_aa: CAISDLSGRGYNEQFF
v_call: TRBV29-1; d_call: TRBD2; clone_size: many; j_call: TRBJ2-3; cdr3_nt: TGCAGCGTTGTGTGGGCTAGCGGGAGTTCAGATACGCAGTATTTT; cdr3_aa: CSVVWASGSSDTQYF
v_call: TRBV20-1; d_call: -; clone_size: many; j_call: TRBJ1-5; cdr3_nt: TGCAGTGCTAGCCAGGAGCAGGGCGGCAATCAGCCCCAGCATTTT; cdr3_aa: CSASQEQGGNQPQHF
v_call: TRBV11-2; d_call: -; clone_size: many; j_call: TRBJ1-5; cdr3_nt: TGTGCCAGCAGCTTAGGTGATAAGGGCAATCAGCCCCAGCATTTT; cdr3_aa: CASSLGDKGNQPQHF
v_call: TRBV29-1; d_call: -; clone_size: many; j_call: TRBJ2-5; cdr3_nt: TGCAGCGTTGAACAGGATGGTGGCCGTGGGACCCAGTACTTC; cdr3_aa: CSVEQDGGRGTQYF
v_call: TRBV3-1; d_call: -; clone_size: many; j_call: TRBJ2-1; cdr3_nt: TGTGCCAGCAGCCAAGAAGGGAGGGGGTCCTACAATGAGCAGTTCTTC; cdr3_aa: CASSQEGRGSYNEQFF
v_call: TRBV20-1; d_call: -; clone_size: -; j_call: TRBJ2-5; cdr3_nt: TGCAGTGCTCCCACGATGGAGGGGACCCAGTACTTC; cdr3_aa: CSAPTMEGTQYF
v_call: TRBV4-1; d_call: -; clone_size: many; j_call: TRBJ1-4; cdr3_nt: TGCGCCAGCAGCCAAGGACAGGATAATGAAAAACTGTTTTTT; cdr3_aa: CASSQGQDNEKLFF
v_call: TRBV29-1; d_call: -; clone_size: many; j_call: TRBJ2-3; cdr3_nt: TGCAGCGCCCTGACAGGCGGCACAGATACGCAGTATTTT; cdr3_aa: CSALTGGTDTQYF
v_call: TRBV11-3; d_call: -; clone_size: -; j_call: TRBJ2-1; cdr3_nt: TGTGCCAGCAGCTTAGATCTTGTCCCTAGACTCTACAATGAGCAGTTCTTC; cdr3_aa: CASSLDLVPRLYNEQFF
v_call: TRBV3-1; d_call: -; clone_size: many; j_call: TRBJ2-1; cdr3_nt: TGTGCCACCCAATTGCAGGGGAACAATGAGCAGTTCTTC; cdr3_aa: CATQLQGNNEQFF
v_call: TRBV29-1; d_call: TRBD2; clone_size: many; j_call: TRBJ2-1; cdr3_nt: TGCAGCGTGAACCGGGGGGACTACAATGAGCAGTTCTTC; cdr3_aa: CSVNRGDYNEQFF
v_call: TRBV7-8; d_call: -; clone_size: -; j_call: TRBJ1-5; cdr3_nt: TGTGCCAGCAGCTTAGAGTACCCCGGGTTCGAAACCCTAGGCAATCAGCCCCAGCATTTT; cdr3_aa: CASSLEYPGFETLGNQPQHF
v_call: TRBV30; d_call: TRBD1; clone_size: many; j_call: TRBJ1-2; cdr3_nt: TGTGCCTGGAGCAGACAGGGGACGAACTATGGCTACACCTTC; cdr3_aa: CAWSRQGTNYGYTF
v_call: TRBV3-1; d_call: TRBD2; clone_size: many; j_call: TRBJ2-3; cdr3_nt: TGTGCCAGCAGCCTTAGGACTAGCGGCTACACAGATACGCAGTATTTT; cdr3_aa: CASSLRTSGYTDTQYF
v_call: TRBV12-3/TRBV12-4; d_call: TRBD1; clone_size: many; j_call: TRBJ2-1; cdr3_nt: TGTGCCAGCAGTTTACGGGGGCAGGGGGCGGAGCAGTTCTTC; cdr3_aa: CASSLRGQGAEQFF
v_call: TRBV20-1; d_call: -; clone_size: many; j_call: TRBJ2-7; cdr3_nt: TGCAGTGCTAGAGATCCTGGCCGCCTAGCGCTAAACTACGAGCAGTACTTC; cdr3_aa: CSARDPGRLALNYEQYF
v_call: TRBV28; d_call: -; clone_size: many; j_call: TRBJ1-5; cdr3_nt: TGTGCCAGCAGTTCTTCAGGGAGGGGCAATCAGCCCCAGCATTTT; cdr3_aa: CASSSSGRGNQPQHF
v_call: TRBV7-6; d_call: TRBD2; clone_size: many; j_call: TRBJ2-1; cdr3_nt: TGTGCCAGCAGCTTAAGCCCTTTAGCGGGAGTATCTAATGAGCAGTTCTTC; cdr3_aa: CASSLSPLAGVSNEQFF
v_call: TRBV18; d_call: -; clone_size: many; j_call: TRBJ2-2; cdr3_nt: TGTGCCAGCACCCGCGGGCAGGAGGACGGGGAGCTGTTTTTT; cdr3_aa: CASTRGQEDGELFF
v_call: TRBV7-6; d_call: TRBD1; clone_size: many; j_call: TRBJ2-5; cdr3_nt: TGTGCCAGCAGCTCGAGACAGGGCCCGTGGGAGACCCAGTACTTC; cdr3_aa: CASSSRQGPWETQYF
v_call: TRBV18; d_call: -; clone_size: many; j_call: TRBJ1-1; cdr3_nt: TGTGCCAGCTCACCAATGACCAGTGGAGCTTTCTTT; cdr3_aa: CASSPMTSGAFF
v_call: TRBV15; d_call: TRBD1; clone_size: many; j_call: TRBJ1-3; cdr3_nt: TGTGCCACCAGCAGAATTCCCAGAACAGGGGCTGGAAACACCATATATTTT; cdr3_aa: CATSRIPRTGAGNTIYF
v_call: TRBV5-6; d_call: -; clone_size: many; j_call: TRBJ2-2; cdr3_nt: TGTGCCAGCAGCCCCCGAGGGGTCACCGGGGAGCTGTTTTTT; cdr3_aa: CASSPRGVTGELFF
v_call: TRBV27; d_call: -; clone_size: many; j_call: TRBJ1-1; cdr3_nt: TGTGCCAGCAGTTTAAGAAACTTGAACACTGAAGCTTTCTTT; cdr3_aa: CASSLRNLNTEAFF
v_call: TRBV29-1; d_call: -; clone_size: many; j_call: TRBJ2-1; cdr3_nt: TGCAGCGTTGAACCCAGCATCAATGAGCAGTTCTTC; cdr3_aa: CSVEPSINEQFF
v_call: TRBV4-1; d_call: TRBD2; clone_size: many; j_call: TRBJ2-7; cdr3_nt: TGCGCCAGCAGCCCTACCTGGGGTAGCGGGGCCTACGAGCAGTACTTC; cdr3_aa: CASSPTWGSGAYEQYF
v_call: TRBV20-1; d_call: TRBD1; clone_size: many; j_call: TRBJ2-5; cdr3_nt: TGCAGTGACCCGACAGGGGTAGAAGAGACCCAGTACTTC; cdr3_aa: CSDPTGVEETQYF